The rows below give T cell receptor beta chains drawn from one sample of a study of CD8+ T cells in alopecia areata. Data came from immunoSEQ multiplex PCR; TCRdb stores just in-frame clones and leaves some out. The sample records about 120,000 clones, about 50% being singletons. The input for sequencing was CD4+ T cells sorted from blood, taken at week 4, from a patient treated with tofacitinib. These receptors were obtained from a human donor with alopecia areata. CDR3s include the opening cysteine and the closing phenylalanine or tryptophan. D genes are given only for firm matches. Not all rows give a size; the values are once, few, many and, for expanded clones, a class.

TRBJ2-7	TRBV11-3	NA	NA	CASSQFAGYEQYF	TGTGCCAGCAGCCAATTCGCAGGGTACGAGCAGTACTTC
TRBJ2-5	TRBV7-3	NA	few	CASSSTVADQETQYF	TGTGCCAGCAGCTCAACGGTAGCGGACCAAGAGACCCAGTACTTC
TRBJ2-1	TRBV29-1	NA	NA	CSVPGVGHNEQFF	TGCAGCGTCCCAGGGGTGGGGCACAATGAGCAGTTCTTC
TRBJ1-4	TRBV30	NA	NA	CAWSRSREMGKLFF	TGTGCCTGGAGCCGAAGTAGGGAAATGGGAAAACTGTTTTTT
TRBJ1-5	TRBV7-9	NA	NA	CASSPTGVRGNQPQHF	TGTGCCAGCAGCCCTACAGGAGTTCGGGGCAATCAGCCCCAGCATTTT
TRBJ2-1	TRBV6-5	NA	NA	CASTDRDPRAAEQFF	TGTGCCAGCACAGATCGGGACCCTCGGGCCGCTGAGCAGTTCTTC
TRBJ1-4	TRBV29-1	NA	few	CSATDSLGEKLFF	TGCAGCGCAACCGACAGTCTCGGGGAAAAACTGTTTTTT
TRBJ2-7	TRBV5-5	TRBD1	few	CASSRDSAMGREQYF	TGTGCCAGCAGCCGGGACAGTGCTATGGGGAGAGAGCAGTACTTC
TRBJ1-1	TRBV25-1	TRBD1	NA	CASRNRGQTEAFF	TGTGCCAGCAGGAACAGGGGGCAGACTGAAGCTTTCTTT
TRBJ2-3	TRBV10-3	TRBD2	few	CAISALAGSTDTQYF	TGTGCCATCAGTGCCCTAGCGGGGAGCACAGATACGCAGTATTTT
TRBJ1-5	TRBV30	NA	NA	CAWASEGQPQHF	TGTGCCTGGGCCTCAGAGGGCCAGCCCCAGCATTTT
TRBJ1-5	TRBV5-1	TRBD1	NA	CASSSQGDFGQPQHF	TGCGCCAGCAGCTCACAGGGGGATTTTGGTCAGCCCCAGCATTTT